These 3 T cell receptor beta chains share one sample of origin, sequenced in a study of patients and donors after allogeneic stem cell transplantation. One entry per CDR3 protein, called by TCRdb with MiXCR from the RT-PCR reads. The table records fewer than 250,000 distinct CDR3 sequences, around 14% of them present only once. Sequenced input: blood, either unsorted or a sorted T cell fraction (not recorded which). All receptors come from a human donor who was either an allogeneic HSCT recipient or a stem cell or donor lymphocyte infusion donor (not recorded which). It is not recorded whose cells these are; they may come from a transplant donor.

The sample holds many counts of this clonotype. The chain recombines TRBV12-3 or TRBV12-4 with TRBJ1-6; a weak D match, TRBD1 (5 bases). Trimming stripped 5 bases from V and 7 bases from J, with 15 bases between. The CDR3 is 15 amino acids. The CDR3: CASSVGTGRNSPLHF. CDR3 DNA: TGTGCCAGCAGTGTCGGGACCGGGAGGAATTCACCCCTCCACTTT.

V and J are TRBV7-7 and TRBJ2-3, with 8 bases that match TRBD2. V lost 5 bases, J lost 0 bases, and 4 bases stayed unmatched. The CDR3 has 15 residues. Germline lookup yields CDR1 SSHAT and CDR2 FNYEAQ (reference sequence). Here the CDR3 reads CASSPGTRSTDTQYF. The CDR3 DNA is TGTGCCAGCAGCCCCGGGACTAGGAGCACAGATACGCAGTATTTT.

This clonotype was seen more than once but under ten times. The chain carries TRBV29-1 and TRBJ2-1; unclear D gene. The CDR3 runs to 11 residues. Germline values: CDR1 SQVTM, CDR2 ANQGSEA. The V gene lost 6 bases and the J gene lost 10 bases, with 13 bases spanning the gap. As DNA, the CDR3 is TGCAGCGTCCGCTCGCCGGAGGAGCAGTTCTTC. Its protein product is CSVRSPEEQFF.